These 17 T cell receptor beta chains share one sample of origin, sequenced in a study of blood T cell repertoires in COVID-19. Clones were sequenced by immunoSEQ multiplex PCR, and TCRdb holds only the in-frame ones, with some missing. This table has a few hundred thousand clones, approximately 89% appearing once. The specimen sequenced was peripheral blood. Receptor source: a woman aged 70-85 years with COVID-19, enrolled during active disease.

Here the CDR3 reads CASSPRQGGTLNTEAFF. The DNA for the CDR3 is TGTGCCAGCAGCCCTAGACAGGGTGGGACCTTGAACACTGAAGCTTTCTTT. The chain combines TRBV5-6 with TRBJ1-1, with TRBD1 matching 7 bases. The CDR3 extends over 17 amino acids. With 4 bases clipped from V and 0 bases from J, the junction kept 12 bases outside the gene matches. Germline V gene data show CDR1 as SGHDT and CDR2 as YYEEEE.

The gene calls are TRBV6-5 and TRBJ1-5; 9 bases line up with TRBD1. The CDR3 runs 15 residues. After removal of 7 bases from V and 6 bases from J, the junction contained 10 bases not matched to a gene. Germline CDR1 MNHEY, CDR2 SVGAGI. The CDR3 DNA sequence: TGTGCCAGCACTATTGGGACAGGGAGGAGTCAGCCCCAGCATTTT. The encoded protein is CASTIGTGRSQPQHF.

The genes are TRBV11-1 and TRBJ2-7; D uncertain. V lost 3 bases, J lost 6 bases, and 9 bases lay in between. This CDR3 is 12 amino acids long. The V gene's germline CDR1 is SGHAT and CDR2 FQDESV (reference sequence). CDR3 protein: CASSFDRFEQYF. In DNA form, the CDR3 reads TGTGCCAGCAGCTTTGATAGATTCGAGCAGTACTTC.

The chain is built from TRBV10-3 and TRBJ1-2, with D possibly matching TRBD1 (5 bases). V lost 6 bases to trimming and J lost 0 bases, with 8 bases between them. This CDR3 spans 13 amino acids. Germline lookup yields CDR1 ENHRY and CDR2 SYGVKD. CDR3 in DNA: TGTGCCATCAGATCAGGGACTAACTATGGCTACACCTTC. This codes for CAIRSGTNYGYTF.

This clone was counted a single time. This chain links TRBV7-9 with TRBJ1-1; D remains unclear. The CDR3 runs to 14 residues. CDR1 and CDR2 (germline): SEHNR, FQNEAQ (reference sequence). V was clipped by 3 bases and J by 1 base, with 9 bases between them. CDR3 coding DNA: TGTGCCAGCAGCTTCGGAGGGCGGAACACTGAAGCTTTCTTT. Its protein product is CASSFGGRNTEAFF.

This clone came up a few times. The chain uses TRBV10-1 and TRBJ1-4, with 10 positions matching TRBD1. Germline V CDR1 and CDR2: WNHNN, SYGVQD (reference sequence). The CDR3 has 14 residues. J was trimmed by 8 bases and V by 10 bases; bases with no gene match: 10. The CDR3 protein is CANFGQGVWEKLFF. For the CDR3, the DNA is TGCGCCAACTTTGGACAGGGGGTTTGGGAAAAACTGTTTTTT.

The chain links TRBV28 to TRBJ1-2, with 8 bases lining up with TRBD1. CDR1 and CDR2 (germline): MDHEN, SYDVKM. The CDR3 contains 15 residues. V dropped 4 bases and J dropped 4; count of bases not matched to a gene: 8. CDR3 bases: TGTGCCAGCAGTTCAGGACAGGGTATTGTCTATGGCTACACCTTC. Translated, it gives CASSSGQGIVYGYTF.

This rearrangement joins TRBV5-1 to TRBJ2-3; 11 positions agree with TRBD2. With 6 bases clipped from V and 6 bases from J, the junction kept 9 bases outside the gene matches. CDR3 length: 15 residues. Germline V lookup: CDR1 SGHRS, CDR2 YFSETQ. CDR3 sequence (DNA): TGCGCCAGCACCTCGACCGGGACTAGCGGTGATACGCAGTATTTT. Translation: CASTSTGTSGDTQYF.

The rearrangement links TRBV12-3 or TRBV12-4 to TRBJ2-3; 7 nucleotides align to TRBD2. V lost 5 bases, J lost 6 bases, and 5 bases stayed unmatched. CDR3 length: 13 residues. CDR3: CASSVGGTDTQYF. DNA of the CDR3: TGTGCCAGCAGTGTGGGAGGGACCGATACGCAGTATTTT.

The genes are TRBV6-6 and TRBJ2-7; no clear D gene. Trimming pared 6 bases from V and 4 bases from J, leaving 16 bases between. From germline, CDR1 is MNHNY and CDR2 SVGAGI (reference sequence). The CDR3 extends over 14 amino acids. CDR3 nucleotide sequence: TGTGCCAGCAGAAATGACAATCAGGCTTACGAGCAGTACTTC. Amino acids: CASRNDNQAYEQYF.

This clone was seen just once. CDR3 sequence reads: CASSSGQATYEQYF. The CDR3 DNA reads TGTGCCAGCAGTTCAGGACAGGCCACCTACGAGCAGTACTTC. V and J are TRBV6-5 and TRBJ2-7, with 7 bases lining up with TRBD1. J gave up 2 bases and V 4 bases, and 5 bases lay outside the gene matches. Germline CDR1 and CDR2: MNHEY and SVGAGI. The CDR3 is made up of 14 amino acids.

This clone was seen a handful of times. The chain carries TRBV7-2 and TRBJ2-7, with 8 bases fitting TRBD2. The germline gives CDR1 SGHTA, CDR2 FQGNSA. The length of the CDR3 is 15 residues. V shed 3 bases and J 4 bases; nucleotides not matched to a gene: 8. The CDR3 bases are TGTGCCAGCAGCTTGGGCGGGAGGACCCTTTACGAGCAGTACTTC. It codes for CASSLGGRTLYEQYF.

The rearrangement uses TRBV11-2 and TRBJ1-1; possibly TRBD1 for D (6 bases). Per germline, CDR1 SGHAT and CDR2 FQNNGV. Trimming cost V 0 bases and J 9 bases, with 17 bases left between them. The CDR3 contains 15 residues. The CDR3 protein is CASSLDTGTGTQAFF. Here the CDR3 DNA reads TGTGCCAGCAGCTTAGATACGGGAACAGGGACCCAAGCTTTCTTT.

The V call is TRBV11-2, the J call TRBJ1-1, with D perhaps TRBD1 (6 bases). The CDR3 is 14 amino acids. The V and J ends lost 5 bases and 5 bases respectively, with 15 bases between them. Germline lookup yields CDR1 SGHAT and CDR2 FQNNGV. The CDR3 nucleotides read TGTGCCAGCAGCCCTGCTACAGGGAGAACTGAAGCTTTCTTT. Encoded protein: CASSPATGRTEAFF.

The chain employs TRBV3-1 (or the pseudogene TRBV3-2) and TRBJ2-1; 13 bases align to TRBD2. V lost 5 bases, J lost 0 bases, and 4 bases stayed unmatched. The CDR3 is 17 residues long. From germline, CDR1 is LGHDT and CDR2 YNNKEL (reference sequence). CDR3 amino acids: CASSYGLAGASYNEQFF. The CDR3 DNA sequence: TGTGCCAGCAGCTATGGACTAGCGGGAGCCTCCTACAATGAGCAGTTCTTC.

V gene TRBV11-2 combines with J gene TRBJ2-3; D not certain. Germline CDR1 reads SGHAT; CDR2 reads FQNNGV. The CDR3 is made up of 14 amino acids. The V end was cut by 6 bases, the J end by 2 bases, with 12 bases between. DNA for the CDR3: TGTGCCAGCAGTCCAGGTAGATCCACAGATACGCAGTATTTT. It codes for CASSPGRSTDTQYF.

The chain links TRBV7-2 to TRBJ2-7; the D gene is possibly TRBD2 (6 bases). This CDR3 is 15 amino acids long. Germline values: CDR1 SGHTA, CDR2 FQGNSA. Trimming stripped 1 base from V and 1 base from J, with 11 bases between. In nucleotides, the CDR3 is TGTGCCAGCAGCTTAGGTCGGGAGAGGTCCTACGAGCAGTACTTC. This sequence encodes CASSLGRERSYEQYF. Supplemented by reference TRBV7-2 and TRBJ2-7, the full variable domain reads GAGVSQSPSNKVTEKGKDVELRCDPISGHTALYWYRQSLGQGLEFLIYFQGNSAPDKSGLPSDRFSAERTGGSVSTLTIQRTQQEDSAVYLCASSLGRERSYEQYFGPGTRLTVT.